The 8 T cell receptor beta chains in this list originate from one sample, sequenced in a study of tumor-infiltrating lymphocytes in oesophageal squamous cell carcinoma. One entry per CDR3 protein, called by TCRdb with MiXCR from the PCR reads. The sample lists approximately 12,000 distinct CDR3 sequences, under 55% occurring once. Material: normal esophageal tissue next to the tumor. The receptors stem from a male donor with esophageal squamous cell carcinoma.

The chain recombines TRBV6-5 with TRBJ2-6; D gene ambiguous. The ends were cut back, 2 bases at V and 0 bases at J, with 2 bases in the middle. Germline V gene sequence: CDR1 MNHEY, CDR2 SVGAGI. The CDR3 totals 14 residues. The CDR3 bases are TGTGCCAGCAGTTACGGCTCTGGGGCCAACGTCCTGACTTTC. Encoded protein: CASSYGSGANVLTF.

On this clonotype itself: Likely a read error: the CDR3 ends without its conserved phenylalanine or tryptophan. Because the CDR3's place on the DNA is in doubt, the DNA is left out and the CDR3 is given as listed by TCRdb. CDR3: CASSTPTGTGGYEQYS. The rearrangement uses TRBV6-8 and TRBJ2-3; whether TRBD1, the table's D call, matches the DNA was not checked. Counting both end residues, the CDR3 totals 16 amino acids. Germline V gives CDR1 MNHGY, CDR2 SAAAGT.

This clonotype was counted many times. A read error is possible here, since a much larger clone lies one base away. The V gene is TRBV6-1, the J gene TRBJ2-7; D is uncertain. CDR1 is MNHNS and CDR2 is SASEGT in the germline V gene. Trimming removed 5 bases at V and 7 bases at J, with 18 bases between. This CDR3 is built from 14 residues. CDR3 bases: TGTGCCAGCAGTCCACTGGTCTCCTACAATGAGCAGTACTTC. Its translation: CASSPLVSYNEQYF.

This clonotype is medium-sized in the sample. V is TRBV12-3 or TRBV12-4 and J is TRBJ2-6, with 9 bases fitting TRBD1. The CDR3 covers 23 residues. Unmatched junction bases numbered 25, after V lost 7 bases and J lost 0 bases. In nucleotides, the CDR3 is TGTGCCAGCACCACCCGGACCGGGACAGGGTTCTTGCGGAGCTTCTCTGGGGCCAACGTCCTGACTTTC. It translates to CASTTRTGTGFLRSFSGANVLTF.

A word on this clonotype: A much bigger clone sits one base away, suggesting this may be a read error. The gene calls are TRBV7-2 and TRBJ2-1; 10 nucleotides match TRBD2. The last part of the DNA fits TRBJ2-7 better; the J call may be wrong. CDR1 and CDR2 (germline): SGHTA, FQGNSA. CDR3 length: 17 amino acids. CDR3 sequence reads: CASSLDGASGSISEQYF. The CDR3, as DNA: TGTGCCAGCAGCTTAGACGGTGCTAGCGGGAGTATAAGTGAGCAGTACTTC.

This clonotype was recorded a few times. The CDR3 region is CASSMDVEQFF. The CDR3 region has the DNA TGTGCCAGTAGTATGGATGTAGAGCAGTTCTTC. The chain links TRBV19 to TRBJ2-5; D is undetermined. The assigned J gene may be wrong: the sequence end matches TRBJ2-1 better. Germline V gives CDR1 LNHDA, CDR2 SQIVND (reference sequence). The CDR3 spans 11 residues.

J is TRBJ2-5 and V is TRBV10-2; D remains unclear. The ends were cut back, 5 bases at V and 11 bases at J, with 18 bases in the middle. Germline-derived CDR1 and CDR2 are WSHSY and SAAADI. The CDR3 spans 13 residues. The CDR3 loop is CASSRVSHNEQYF. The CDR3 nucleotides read TGCGCCAGCAGTCGGGTCAGCCACAATGAGCAGTACTTC.

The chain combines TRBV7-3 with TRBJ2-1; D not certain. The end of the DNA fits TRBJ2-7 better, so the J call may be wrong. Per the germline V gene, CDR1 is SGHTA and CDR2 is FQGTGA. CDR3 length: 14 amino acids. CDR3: CASSLSDSNNEQYF. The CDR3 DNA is TGTGCCAGCAGCTTGAGCGACTCAAACAATGAGCAGTACTTC.